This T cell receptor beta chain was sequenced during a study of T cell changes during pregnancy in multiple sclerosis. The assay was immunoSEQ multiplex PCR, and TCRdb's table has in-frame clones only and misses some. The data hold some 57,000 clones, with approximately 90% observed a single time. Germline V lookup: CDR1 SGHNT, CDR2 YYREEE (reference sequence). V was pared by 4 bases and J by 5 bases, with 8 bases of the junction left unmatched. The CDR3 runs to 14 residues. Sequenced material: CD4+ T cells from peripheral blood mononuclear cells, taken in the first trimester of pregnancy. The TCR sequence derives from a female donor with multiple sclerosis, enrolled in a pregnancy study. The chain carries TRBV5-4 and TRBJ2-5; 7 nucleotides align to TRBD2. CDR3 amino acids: CASSATSGAETQYF. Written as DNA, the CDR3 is TGTGCCAGCAGCGCGACCAGCGGGGCCGAGACCCAGTACTTC.